This T cell receptor beta chain originates from a study of early T cells in non-severe SARS-CoV-2 infection. At the level of the study: Sequencing used unsorted whole-blood bulk RNA, so chains lack pairing.

As part of library construction, unique molecular identifiers were attached to individual cDNA molecules. TCRdb independently ran MiXCR on the 5' RACE reads; one entry per CDR3 protein. Among tens of thousands of distinct CDR3 sequences listed, roughly a tenth were seen once. V was pared by 6 bases and J by 0 bases, with 16 bases between. The CDR3 covers 16 residues. The V gene's germline CDR1 is KGHSH and CDR2 LQKENI. Study observations and caveats: A preference for anti-spike CD8 responses marked VDJdb matching, which missed private and CD4 specificities.

About this clonotype itself: The antigen remains undetermined.

This chain connects TRBV18 to TRBJ2-3; D is perhaps TRBD2 (6 bases). The origin of this receptor is an adult who was a healthcare worker with PCR-confirmed SARS-CoV-2 infection or an uninfected control (not recorded which). Specimen: whole blood. This chain's CDR3 is CASSGTLASSTDTQYF. The CDR3, as DNA: TGTGCCAGCTCCGGGACTCTCGCTTCTAGCACAGATACGCAGTATTTT. The whole variable domain, filled in from reference TRBV18 and TRBJ2-3, reads NAGVMQNPRHLVRRRGQEARLRCSPMKGHSHVYWYRQLPEEGLKFMVYLQKENIIDESGMPKERFSAEFPKEGPSILRIQQVVRGDSAAYFCASSGTLASSTDTQYFGPGTRLTVL.